One sample yielded the 19 T cell receptor beta chains listed below, sequenced in a study of blood T cells in healthy people across ages. The use of a sample-barcoded 5' primer and a J-beta primer mix characterized a second PCR of about 7 to 12 cycles. TCRdb itself ran the 5' RACE reads through MiXCR, one entry per CDR3 protein. Of roughly 1,500,000 distinct CDR3 sequences listed, roughly 32% were seen once; the top ten hold about 11%. The specimen was blood. Receptors were obtained from a woman aged 25 to 45 in good health.

This chain links TRBV30 with TRBJ2-3; the D gene could be TRBD1 or TRBD2 (5 bases each). In germline, CDR1 is GTSNPN, CDR2 SVGIG (reference sequence). This CDR3 has 13 residues. Trimming removed 0 bases at V and 9 bases at J, with 13 bases between. DNA for the CDR3: TGTGCCTGGAGTGTCTTAGGGACCCGGACGCAGTATTTT. Translated, it gives CAWSVLGTRTQYF.

In DNA, the CDR3 is TGCGCCAGCAGCCAGAGCCTAGCCGGGACTCAAAATGGCTACACCTTC. This encodes CASSQSLAGTQNGYTF. The chain joins TRBV4-1 to TRBJ1-2; D might be TRBD1 (5 bases). CDR3 size: 16 residues. Trimming shortened V by 3 bases and J by 6 bases, and 20 bases separated the two germline ends. CDR1 MGHRA and CDR2 YSYEKL come from the germline V gene.

This clonotype has more than one count but fewer than ten. This chain joins TRBV15 and TRBJ2-4, with D possibly TRBD1 on 6 matching bases. The J call is uncertain, as TRBJ2-7 better fits the DNA end. Germline V gene lookup returns CDR1 LNHNV and CDR2 YYDKDF (reference sequence). The CDR3 runs 15 residues. The chain's CDR3 is CATSREGTGIYEQYF. CDR3 nucleotide sequence: TGTGCCACCAGCAGAGAGGGCACAGGGATCTACGAGCAGTACTTC.

The genes are TRBV9 and TRBJ2-5, with TRBD2 matching over 8 bases. V was clipped by 0 bases and J by 1 base; unmatched bases: 11. CDR3 length: 18 amino acids. Germline CDR1 and CDR2: SGDLS and YYNGEE. The CDR3 bases are TGTGCCAGCAGCGTAGGGCAGAGGGCGGGGGGAGTCCAAGAGACCCAGTACTTC. Translation: CASSVGQRAGGVQETQYF.

V and J are TRBV20-1 and TRBJ1-5; TRBD1 matches 7 bases. J was trimmed by 3 bases and V by 6 bases; bases with no gene match: 5. This CDR3 contains 13 residues. CDR1 DFQATT and CDR2 SNEGSKA come from the germline V gene (reference sequence). In DNA form, the CDR3 reads TGCAGTGCCGCCGGGACAGTCAATCAGCCCCAGCATTTT. This gives the protein CSAAGTVNQPQHF.

The CDR3 is CASSQARTSAGAQYF. The CDR3, as DNA: TGTGCCAGCAGCCAGGCAAGGACTAGCGCTGGGGCCCAGTACTTC. V usage is TRBV4-2 and J usage is TRBJ2-5, with 9 bases that match TRBD2. The germline V gene has CDR1 LGHNA and CDR2 YNFKEQ. The junction had 11 bases not matched to a gene; V was cut back by 3 bases and J by 9 bases. The CDR3 is 15 amino acids.

This clonotype came up a few times. The chain has TRBV2 and TRBJ2-5; 9 bases are a match to TRBD2. The V gene end was trimmed by 2 bases and the J gene end by 11 bases; junction bases not matched to a gene: 12. Germline V CDR1 and CDR2: SNHLY, FYNNEI. The CDR3 runs to 15 residues. CDR3 in amino acids: CASSEMLAGVEEQYF. The CDR3 DNA follows: TGTGCCAGCAGTGAAATGTTAGCGGGAGTGGAAGAGCAGTACTTC.

This clonotype was counted a few times. A much larger clone lies one base from this, so it may be a read error. This chain connects TRBV7-9 to TRBJ2-7; D unresolved. The CDR3 totals 12 residues. Germline-derived CDR1 and CDR2 are SEHNR and FQNEAQ (reference sequence). The CDR3 sequence: CAGSLSGPEQYF. The CDR3 bases are TGTGCCGGCAGCTTATCAGGCCCCGAGCAGTACTTC.

This clonotype has more than one count but fewer than ten. The chain joins TRBV25-1 to TRBJ1-2; 12 nucleotides align to TRBD1. The length of the CDR3 is 18 residues. Germline V lookup: CDR1 MGHDK, CDR2 SYGVNS. V shed 3 bases and J 1 base; nucleotides not matched to a gene: 9. CDR3 sequence: CASSESPGQGAHNYGYTF. In nucleotides, the CDR3 is TGTGCCAGCAGTGAGTCCCCGGGACAGGGGGCGCATAACTATGGCTACACCTTC.

The gene calls are TRBV2 and TRBJ1-6, with a tentative D call TRBD1 (6 bases). The CDR3 runs to 12 residues. Germline CDR1 SNHLY, CDR2 FYNNEI. V dropped 9 bases and J dropped 8 bases, with 11 bases sitting between them. The CDR3 DNA sequence: TGTGCCAGGACAGGCGGAGATTCACCCCTCCACTTT. This sequence encodes CARTGGDSPLHF.

In its sample, this clonotype was seen many times. The chain couples TRBV29-1 to TRBJ2-3; no clear D gene. This CDR3 region has 16 residues. CDR1 is SQVTM, CDR2 ANQGSEA, per germline. V lost 0 bases to trimming and J lost 0 bases, with 13 bases between them. The CDR3 DNA sequence: TGCAGCGTTGAAGAGGGTCATTCTTCTAGCACAGATACGCAGTATTTT. Translating it yields CSVEEGHSSSTDTQYF.

This clonotype was observed a few times. The chain couples TRBV5-6 to TRBJ2-5; D perhaps matches TRBD2 (6 bases). The germline CDR1 and CDR2 sequences are SGHDT and YYEEEE. This CDR3 has 14 residues. V lost 0 bases and J lost 5, with 11 bases in between. The CDR3 is CASSLAEGPETQYF. The CDR3 DNA follows: TGTGCCAGCAGCTTGGCGGAGGGACCGGAGACCCAGTACTTC.

Only a few counts were recorded for this clonotype. The rearrangement uses TRBV29-1 and TRBJ2-2; the D is unclear. The CDR3 sequence is 14 residues long. Trimming cost V 2 bases and J 4 bases, with 11 bases left between them. Germline CDR1 and CDR2: SQVTM and ANQGSEA. Here the CDR3 DNA reads TGCAGCGTTGAAAGCTACCTGGCCACCGGGGAGCTGTTTTTT. The encoded protein is CSVESYLATGELFF.

This clonotype was seen only once. The chain has TRBV20-1 and TRBJ1-5; D is perhaps TRBD1 (5 bases). The CDR3 has 15 amino acids. Trimming removed 6 bases from V and 1 base from J, with 16 bases in between. Germline CDR1 and CDR2: DFQATT and SNEGSKA (reference sequence). The CDR3 DNA follows: TGCAGTGCCACGTCAGGGACCAGGAGCAATCAGCCCCAGCATTTT. Translated, it gives CSATSGTRSNQPQHF.

As regards this clonotype: A clone one base away is much larger, so this may be a read error. V is TRBV29-1 and J is TRBJ2-3; D call uncertain. Per germline, CDR1 SQVTM and CDR2 ANQGSEA. The length of the CDR3 is 12 residues. V dropped 5 bases and J dropped 4 bases, with 10 bases sitting between them. This CDR3 reads CSVWRHSDTQYF. Here the CDR3 DNA reads TGCAGCGTTTGGAGACACTCAGATACGCAGTATTTT.

This clonotype was counted only a few times. The chain combines TRBV27 with TRBJ1-5, with D maybe TRBD1 (5 bases). V was clipped by 3 bases and J by 0 bases, with 9 bases between them. Germline CDR1 and CDR2: MNHEY and SMNVEV (reference sequence). The CDR3 consists of 15 residues. CDR3 amino acids: CASSLGDYSNQPQHF. The CDR3 coding sequence is TGTGCCAGCAGTTTGGGGGATTATAGCAATCAGCCCCAGCATTTT.

This clonotype showed up just once. The chain has TRBV3-1 and TRBJ2-1, with D uncertain. In germline, CDR1 is LGHDT, CDR2 YNNKEL (reference sequence). The V end was cut by 1 base, the J end by 10 bases, with 14 bases between. This CDR3 has 14 amino acids. The CDR3 DNA reads as TGTGCCAGCAGCCAAGGTTCGACGGTCAGCGAGCAGTTCTTC. Its translation: CASSQGSTVSEQFF.

The V and J genes are TRBV28 and TRBJ2-1; D unclear. Between the trimmed V and J ends, which lost 8 bases and 5 bases, there was a span of 10 bases. CDR1 and CDR2 (germline): MDHEN, SYDVKM. The CDR3 covers 12 residues. The CDR3, as DNA: TGTGCCAGCCATGCCCAGGACAATGAGCAGTTCTTC. This codes for CASHAQDNEQFF.

Comments on this clonotype: Just one base apart from a much larger clone, this may be a read error. This chain joins TRBV12-3 or TRBV12-4 and TRBJ1-2; D is uncertain. The V gene lost 1 base and the J gene lost 8 bases, with 11 bases spanning the gap. The CDR3 totals 13 residues. The DNA of the CDR3 is TGTGCCAGCAGTTTAGGGCGGGGTATCGGCTACACCTTC. Its translation: CASSLGRGIGYTF.